This T cell receptor (beta chain) was identified during a study of blood T cell repertoires in COVID-19. Study-level background: Spain, Italy and the United States supplied samples that represented acute and convalescent COVID-19.

In the study's own analysis: The authors estimated nucleated cell counts from reference gene primer amplification. The method was immunoSEQ multiplex PCR; TCRdb's version includes in-frame clones alone and lacks a portion of them. V and J calls and clone size come straight from that table; D and trimming were deduced from the DNA. Found here are some 250,000 clones, roughly 80% of them singletons; the top ten hold about 3.2%. This CDR3 region has 15 residues. CDR1 and CDR2 from the germline V gene are KGHSH and LQKENI. V shed 3 bases and J shed 0 bases, with 8 bases lying between them. This TCR came from a woman between 18 and 30 years old with acute or convalescent COVID-19. Sequenced sample: peripheral blood. The gene calls are TRBV18 and TRBJ2-2; D is uncertain. The CDR3, as DNA: TGTGCCAGCTCACCGAGCCTCGCGAACACCGGGGAGCTGTTTTTT. It codes for CASSPSLANTGELFF. Using reference TRBV18 and TRBJ2-2 for the parts outside the CDR3, the full variable domain is NAGVMQNPRHLVRRRGQEARLRCSPMKGHSHVYWYRQLPEEGLKFMVYLQKENIIDESGMPKERFSAEFPKEGPSILRIQQVVRGDSAAYFCASSPSLANTGELFFGEGSRLTVL.